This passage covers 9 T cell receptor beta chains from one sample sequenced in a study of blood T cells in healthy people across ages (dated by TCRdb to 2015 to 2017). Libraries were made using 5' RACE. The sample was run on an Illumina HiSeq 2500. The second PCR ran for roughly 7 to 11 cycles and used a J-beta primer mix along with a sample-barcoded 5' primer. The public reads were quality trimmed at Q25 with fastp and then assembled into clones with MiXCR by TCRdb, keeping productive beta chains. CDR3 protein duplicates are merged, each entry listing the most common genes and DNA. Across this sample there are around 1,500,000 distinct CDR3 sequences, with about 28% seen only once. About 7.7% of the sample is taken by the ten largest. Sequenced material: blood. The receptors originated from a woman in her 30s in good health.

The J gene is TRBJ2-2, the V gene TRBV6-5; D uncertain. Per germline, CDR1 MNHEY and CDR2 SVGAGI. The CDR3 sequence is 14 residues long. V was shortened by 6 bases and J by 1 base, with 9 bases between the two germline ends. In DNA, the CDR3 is TGTGCCAGCAGCCGCGGAGTGAACACCGGGGAGCTGTTTTTT. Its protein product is CASSRGVNTGELFF.

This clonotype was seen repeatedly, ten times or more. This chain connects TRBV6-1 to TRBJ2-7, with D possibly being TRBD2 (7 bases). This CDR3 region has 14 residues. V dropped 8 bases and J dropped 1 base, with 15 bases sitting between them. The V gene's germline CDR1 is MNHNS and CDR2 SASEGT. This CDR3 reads CASGRGSRSYEQYF. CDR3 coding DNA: TGTGCCAGCGGGAGGGGGTCAAGATCCTACGAGCAGTACTTC.

This CDR3 reads CASSPSAGTGMETQYF. For the CDR3, the DNA is TGTGCCAGCTCACCAAGTGCGGGGACAGGGATGGAGACCCAGTACTTC. The V call is TRBV18, the J call TRBJ2-5; 9 bases fit TRBD1. This CDR3 has 16 amino acids. The V segment lost 2 bases and the J segment 5 bases; nucleotides outside the gene matches: 9. CDR1 is KGHSH and CDR2 is LQKENI in the germline V gene.

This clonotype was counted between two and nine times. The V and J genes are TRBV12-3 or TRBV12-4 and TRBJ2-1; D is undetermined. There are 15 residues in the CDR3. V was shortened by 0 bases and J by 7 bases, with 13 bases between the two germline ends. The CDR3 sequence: CASSLALFPSNEQFF. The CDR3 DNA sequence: TGTGCCAGCAGTTTAGCCCTTTTCCCATCGAATGAGCAGTTCTTC.

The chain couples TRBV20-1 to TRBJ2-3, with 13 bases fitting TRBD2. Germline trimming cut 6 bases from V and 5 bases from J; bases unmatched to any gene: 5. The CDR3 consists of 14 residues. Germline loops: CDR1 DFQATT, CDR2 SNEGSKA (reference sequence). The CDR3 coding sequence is TGCAGTGCACTAGCGGGGGGGCCGAAAGATACGCAGTATTTT. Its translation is CSALAGGPKDTQYF.

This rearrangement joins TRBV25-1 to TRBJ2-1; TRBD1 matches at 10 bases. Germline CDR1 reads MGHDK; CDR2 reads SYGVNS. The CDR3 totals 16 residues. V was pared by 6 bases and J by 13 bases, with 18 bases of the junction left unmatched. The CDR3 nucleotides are TGTGCCAGCAGAGCCGATTTGGGACAGGGGCGCGAGACCCAGTTCTTC. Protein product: CASRADLGQGRETQFF.

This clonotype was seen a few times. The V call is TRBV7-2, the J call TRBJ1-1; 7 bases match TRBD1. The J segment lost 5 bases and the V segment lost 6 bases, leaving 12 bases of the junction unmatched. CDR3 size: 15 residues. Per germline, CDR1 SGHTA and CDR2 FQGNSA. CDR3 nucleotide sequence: TGTGCCAGCAGGGCCCGACAGGGAATGGGGACTGAAGCTTTCTTT. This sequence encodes CASRARQGMGTEAFF.

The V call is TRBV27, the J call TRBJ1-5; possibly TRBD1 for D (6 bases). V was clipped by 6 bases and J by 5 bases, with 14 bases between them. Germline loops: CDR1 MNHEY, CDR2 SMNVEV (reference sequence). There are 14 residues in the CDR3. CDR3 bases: TGTGCCAGCAGCCCCCCGGGGGCGGATCAGCCCCAGCATTTT. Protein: CASSPPGADQPQHF.

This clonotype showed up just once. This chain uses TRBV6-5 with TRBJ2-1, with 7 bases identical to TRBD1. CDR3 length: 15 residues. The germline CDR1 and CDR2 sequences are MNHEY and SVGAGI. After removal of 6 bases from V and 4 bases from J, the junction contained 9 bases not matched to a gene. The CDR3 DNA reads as TGTGCCAGCAGGCGGACAGGAATTGGATACAATGAGCAGTTCTTC. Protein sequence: CASRRTGIGYNEQFF.